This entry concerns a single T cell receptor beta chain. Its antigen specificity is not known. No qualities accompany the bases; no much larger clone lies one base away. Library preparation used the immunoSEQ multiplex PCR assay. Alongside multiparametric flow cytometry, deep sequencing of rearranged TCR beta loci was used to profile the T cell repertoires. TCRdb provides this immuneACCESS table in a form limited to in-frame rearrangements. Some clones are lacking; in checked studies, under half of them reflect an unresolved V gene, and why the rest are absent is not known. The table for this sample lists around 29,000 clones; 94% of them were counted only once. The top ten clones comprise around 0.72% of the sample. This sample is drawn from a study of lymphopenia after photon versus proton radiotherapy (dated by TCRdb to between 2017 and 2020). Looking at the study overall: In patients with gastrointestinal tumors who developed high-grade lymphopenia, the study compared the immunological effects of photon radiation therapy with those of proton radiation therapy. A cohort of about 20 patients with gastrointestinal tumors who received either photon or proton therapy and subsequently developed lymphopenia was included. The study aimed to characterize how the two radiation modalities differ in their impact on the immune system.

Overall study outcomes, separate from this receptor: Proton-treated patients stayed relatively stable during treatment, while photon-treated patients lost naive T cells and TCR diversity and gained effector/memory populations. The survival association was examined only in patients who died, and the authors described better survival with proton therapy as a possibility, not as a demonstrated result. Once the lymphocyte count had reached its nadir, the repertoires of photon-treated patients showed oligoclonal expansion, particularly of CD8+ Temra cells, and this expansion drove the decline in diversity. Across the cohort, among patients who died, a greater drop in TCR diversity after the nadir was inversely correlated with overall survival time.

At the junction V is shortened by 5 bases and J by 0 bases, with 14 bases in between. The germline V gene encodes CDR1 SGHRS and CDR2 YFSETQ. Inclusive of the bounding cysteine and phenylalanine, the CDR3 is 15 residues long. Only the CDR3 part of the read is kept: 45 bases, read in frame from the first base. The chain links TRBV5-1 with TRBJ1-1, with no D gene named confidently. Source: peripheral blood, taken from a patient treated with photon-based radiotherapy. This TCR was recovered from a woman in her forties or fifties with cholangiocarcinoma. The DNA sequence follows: TGCGCCAGCAGACCGGAGCTTCTCATGAACACTGAAGCTTTCTTT. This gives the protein CASRPELLMNTEAFF.